A selection of T cell receptor beta chains follows, all from one sample in a study of Ad26.COV2.S vaccination and SARS-CoV-2 variants. Sequencing used immunoSEQ multiplex PCR; TCRdb keeps in-frame clones, though not all of them. The sample lists about 280,000 clones, roughly 86% occurring once. Sample: peripheral blood, taken in a trial of Ad26.COV2.S vaccine versus placebo. These receptors originate from a person between 18 and 65 years old who received the Ad26.COV2.S COVID-19 vaccine or a placebo. Both conserved end residues are part of each CDR3. D genes are given only for firm matches. For some rows the clone size is stated as once, few or many, or as a class when expanded; others skip it.

v_gene: TRBV4-2
d_gene: -
j_gene: TRBJ2-7
abundance: -
len: 15
CDR3nt: TGTGCCAGCAGCCAAGGGACCGTACACTCCTACGAGCAGTACTTC
CDR3aa: CASSQGTVHSYEQYF

v_gene: TRBV18
d_gene: -
j_gene: TRBJ2-7
abundance: -
len: 16
CDR3nt: TGTGCCAGCTCTCCCGGAGTACCGACAGTGCAGAATGAGCAGTACTTC
CDR3aa: CASSPGVPTVQNEQYF

v_gene: TRBV27
d_gene: TRBD1
j_gene: TRBJ1-5
abundance: -
len: 18
CDR3nt: TGTGCCAGCAGTTTATCAGCTGGGGGGGACAGGAGTAATCAGCCCCAGCATTTT
CDR3aa: CASSLSAGGDRSNQPQHF

v_gene: TRBV5-5
d_gene: -
j_gene: TRBJ1-2
abundance: -
len: 17
CDR3nt: TGTGCCAGCAGCTTGGAAGGGGGGGCGAAAGCTAACTATGGCTACACCTTC
CDR3aa: CASSLEGGAKANYGYTF

v_gene: TRBV4-2
d_gene: -
j_gene: TRBJ1-2
abundance: -
len: 15
CDR3nt: TGTGCCAGCAGCCAAGATCGGCAGCCCGACTATGGCTACACCTTC
CDR3aa: CASSQDRQPDYGYTF

v_gene: TRBV5-6
d_gene: -
j_gene: TRBJ1-2
abundance: -
len: 15
CDR3nt: TGTGCCAGCAGCCGACCGGAGGGGAATGCCTATGGCTACACCTTC
CDR3aa: CASSRPEGNAYGYTF

v_gene: TRBV11-2
d_gene: -
j_gene: TRBJ2-5
abundance: -
len: 14
CDR3nt: TGTGCCAGCAGCTTATTTGGACAGCAAGAGACCCAGTACTTC
CDR3aa: CASSLFGQQETQYF

v_gene: TRBV11-2
d_gene: -
j_gene: TRBJ2-2
abundance: -
len: 13
CDR3nt: TGTGCCAGCAGCCCAAGGTCCACCGGGGAGCTGTTTTTT
CDR3aa: CASSPRSTGELFF

v_gene: TRBV28
d_gene: -
j_gene: TRBJ2-2
abundance: -
len: 16
CDR3nt: TGTGCCAGCAGTTTTGACGGGGTGATGGGCACCGGGGAGCTGTTTTTT
CDR3aa: CASSFDGVMGTGELFF

v_gene: TRBV19
d_gene: -
j_gene: TRBJ1-6
abundance: -
len: 15
CDR3nt: TGTGCCGCCCACCCAACAGGGAAACCCAATTCACCCCTCCACTTT
CDR3aa: CAAHPTGKPNSPLHF

v_gene: TRBV5-1
d_gene: TRBD1
j_gene: TRBJ1-2
abundance: -
len: 14
CDR3nt: TGCGCCAGCAGCGAAGCACAGGGGGCTTATGGCTACACCTTC
CDR3aa: CASSEAQGAYGYTF

v_gene: TRBV2
d_gene: TRBD1
j_gene: TRBJ2-1
abundance: -
len: 14
CDR3nt: TGTGCCAGCCGACCGGGACAGGGATACAATGAGCAGTTCTTC
CDR3aa: CASRPGQGYNEQFF

v_gene: TRBV12-5
d_gene: -
j_gene: TRBJ2-7
abundance: -
len: 17
CDR3nt: TGTGCTAGTGGTTTGGACCCATTAGGGGGTACCCCCTACGAGCAGTACTTC
CDR3aa: CASGLDPLGGTPYEQYF

v_gene: TRBV6-5
d_gene: -
j_gene: TRBJ2-7
abundance: few
len: 14
CDR3nt: TGTGCCAGCAGTTACTCCGACAAAGACTACGAGCAGTACTTC
CDR3aa: CASSYSDKDYEQYF

v_gene: TRBV20-1
d_gene: -
j_gene: TRBJ2-3
abundance: -
len: 14
CDR3nt: TGCAGTGCTAGTTTGGCGGGAACCACAGATACGCAGTATTTT
CDR3aa: CSASLAGTTDTQYF

v_gene: TRBV6-4
d_gene: -
j_gene: TRBJ2-1
abundance: -
len: 15
CDR3nt: TGTGCCAGCAGCCGACAGTTAAGCTCCTACAATGAGCAGTTCTTC
CDR3aa: CASSRQLSSYNEQFF

v_gene: TRBV30
d_gene: TRBD2
j_gene: TRBJ2-3
abundance: -
len: 17
CDR3nt: TGTGCCTGGAGTGTAGCGGGGGGGCCTAGTCGGACAGATACGCAGTATTTT
CDR3aa: CAWSVAGGPSRTDTQYF

v_gene: TRBV29-1
d_gene: -
j_gene: TRBJ1-1
abundance: -
len: 14
CDR3nt: TGCAGCGTTGAAGTTCCACCAACGAACACTGAAGCTTTCTTT
CDR3aa: CSVEVPPTNTEAFF

v_gene: TRBV6-5
d_gene: TRBD1
j_gene: TRBJ1-1
abundance: -
len: 16
CDR3nt: TGTGCCAGCAGTTATTCCCCCGGGACAGAGAACACTGAAGCTTTCTTT
CDR3aa: CASSYSPGTENTEAFF

v_gene: TRBV29-1
d_gene: TRBD1
j_gene: TRBJ2-1
abundance: -
len: 17
CDR3nt: TGCAGCGTTAGGGGGGTACCCCGGGACAGGGAATTCCGCGAGCAGTTCTTC
CDR3aa: CSVRGVPRDREFREQFF

v_gene: TRBV5-1
d_gene: -
j_gene: TRBJ1-5
abundance: -
len: 15
CDR3nt: TGCGCCAGCAGCCGAGAAGGGGGTTTACAGCAGCCCCAGCATTTT
CDR3aa: CASSREGGLQQPQHF

v_gene: TRBV5-6
d_gene: -
j_gene: TRBJ1-1
abundance: -
len: 15
CDR3nt: TGTGCCAGCAGCTCACCAGTGGAGAAGAACACTGAAGCTTTCTTT
CDR3aa: CASSSPVEKNTEAFF

v_gene: TRBV27
d_gene: -
j_gene: TRBJ1-4
abundance: -
len: 13
CDR3nt: TGTGCCAGCAGATCCCCCTTGGGTGAAAAACTGTTTTTT
CDR3aa: CASRSPLGEKLFF

v_gene: TRBV19
d_gene: -
j_gene: TRBJ1-3
abundance: -
len: 13
CDR3nt: TGTGCCAGTAGTGCCCAACTCGGAAACACCATATATTTT
CDR3aa: CASSAQLGNTIYF

v_gene: TRBV7-2
d_gene: TRBD1
j_gene: TRBJ1-1
abundance: once
len: 14
CDR3nt: TGTGCCAGCAGCTTAAACAGGGGGAACACTGAAGCTTTCTTT
CDR3aa: CASSLNRGNTEAFF

v_gene: TRBV29-1
d_gene: -
j_gene: TRBJ1-2
abundance: -
len: 15
CDR3nt: TGCAGCGTCACGGTGGGGGGGGAGCACAACTATGGCTACACCTTC
CDR3aa: CSVTVGGEHNYGYTF

v_gene: TRBV2
d_gene: -
j_gene: TRBJ2-7
abundance: -
len: 12
CDR3nt: TGTGCCCAGGGGGGACTCACCTACGAGCAGTACTTC
CDR3aa: CAQGGLTYEQYF

v_gene: TRBV29-1
d_gene: -
j_gene: TRBJ2-3
abundance: -
len: 13
CDR3nt: TGCAGCGTTGAAGGCAGGGTGGGAGATACGCAGTATTTT
CDR3aa: CSVEGRVGDTQYF

v_gene: TRBV14
d_gene: -
j_gene: TRBJ2-3
abundance: -
len: 13
CDR3nt: TGTGCCAGCAGCCAAGCGGGGACAGATACGCAGTATTTT
CDR3aa: CASSQAGTDTQYF

v_gene: TRBV19
d_gene: -
j_gene: TRBJ1-5
abundance: -
len: 16
CDR3nt: TGTGCCAGTAGTTTCGGCCTAGGGGGTGGCAATCAGCCCCAGCATTTT
CDR3aa: CASSFGLGGGNQPQHF

v_gene: TRBV19
d_gene: -
j_gene: TRBJ1-5
abundance: -
len: 16
CDR3nt: TGTGCCAGTAGTATCGGGAGGACAGCTAGGGATCAGCCCCAGCATTTT
CDR3aa: CASSIGRTARDQPQHF

v_gene: TRBV3-1/TRBV3-2
d_gene: -
j_gene: TRBJ1-4
abundance: -
len: 13
CDR3nt: TGTGCCAGCAGCCAACAGGGCGGGGAAAAACTGTTTTTT
CDR3aa: CASSQQGGEKLFF

v_gene: TRBV6-5
d_gene: -
j_gene: TRBJ2-7
abundance: -
len: 14
CDR3nt: TGTGCCAGCAGTTACCTTGGGGGTGTCTACGAGCAGTACTTC
CDR3aa: CASSYLGGVYEQYF

v_gene: TRBV7-2
d_gene: TRBD2
j_gene: TRBJ2-3
abundance: -
len: 15
CDR3nt: TGTGCCAGCAGCTTAGGTGCGGGGAGGGCAGATACGCAGTATTTT
CDR3aa: CASSLGAGRADTQYF

v_gene: TRBV5-1
d_gene: -
j_gene: TRBJ1-1
abundance: -
len: 13
CDR3nt: TGCGCCAGCAGCTTGGCCGCGAATACTGAAGCTTTCTTT
CDR3aa: CASSLAANTEAFF

v_gene: TRBV10-3
d_gene: -
j_gene: TRBJ1-3
abundance: few
len: 16
CDR3nt: TGTGCCATCAGTGAGTTTAACCCCAAATCTGGAAACACCATATATTTT
CDR3aa: CAISEFNPKSGNTIYF

v_gene: TRBV4-2
d_gene: -
j_gene: TRBJ1-2
abundance: -
len: 16
CDR3nt: TGTGCCAGCAGCCAGAGGGGCACAGGGAGGAACTATGGCTACACCTTC
CDR3aa: CASSQRGTGRNYGYTF

v_gene: TRBV5-1
d_gene: TRBD1
j_gene: TRBJ1-1
abundance: -
len: 17
CDR3nt: TGCGCCAGCAGCTTGGCACCGGGACAGGGCGAGAACACTGAAGCTTTCTTT
CDR3aa: CASSLAPGQGENTEAFF

v_gene: TRBV2
d_gene: -
j_gene: TRBJ1-2
abundance: -
len: 14
CDR3nt: TGTGCCAGCAGTGAACTGGGAGGGCTCTATGGCTACACCTTC
CDR3aa: CASSELGGLYGYTF

v_gene: TRBV21-1
d_gene: -
j_gene: TRBJ2-1
abundance: few
len: 17
CDR3nt: TGTGCCAGCAACAGAAAGCCCGGAGACCGCCCTTGCAATGAGCAGTTCTTC
CDR3aa: CASNRKPGDRPCNEQFF

v_gene: TRBV20-1
d_gene: -
j_gene: TRBJ1-1
abundance: -
len: 12
CDR3nt: TGCAGTGCTAGTCGGGGGAACACTGAAGCTTTCTTT
CDR3aa: CSASRGNTEAFF

v_gene: TRBV10-3
d_gene: -
j_gene: TRBJ1-1
abundance: once
len: 14
CDR3nt: TGTGCCATCAGCGAACTCCAGATGAACACTGAAGCTTTCTTT
CDR3aa: CAISELQMNTEAFF

v_gene: TRBV9
d_gene: -
j_gene: TRBJ1-4
abundance: once
len: 13
CDR3nt: TGTGCCAGCAGCCCGCGGGAGGGTGAAAAACTGTTTTTT
CDR3aa: CASSPREGEKLFF

v_gene: TRBV5-4
d_gene: -
j_gene: TRBJ1-2
abundance: -
len: 14
CDR3nt: TGTGCCAGCAGCTCGAAGACAGCGCCCTATGGCTACACCTTC
CDR3aa: CASSSKTAPYGYTF

v_gene: TRBV3-1/TRBV3-2
d_gene: -
j_gene: TRBJ2-7
abundance: -
len: 20
CDR3nt: TGTGCCAGCAGCCGGGACAGTGAAATCCGGCCCAGGGACTACGTCTACGAGCAGTACTTC
CDR3aa: CASSRDSEIRPRDYVYEQYF

v_gene: TRBV14
d_gene: TRBD2
j_gene: TRBJ2-1
abundance: -
len: 17
CDR3nt: TGTGCCAGCAGCCAACCACGACCGGGACTAGCGGGAGTTGAGCAGTTCTTC
CDR3aa: CASSQPRPGLAGVEQFF